A selection of T cell receptor beta chains follows, all from one sample in a study of T cells in Graves' hyperthyroidism and ophthalmopathy. TCRdb used MiXCR to reprocess the multiplex PCR reads, holding one entry per CDR3 protein. The sample has about 260,000 distinct CDR3 sequences; about 17% are singletons. The sequencing sample was made of blood. The receptors shown here come from a woman aged 18-29 years with Graves' ophthalmopathy. Each CDR3 is given with its conserved first and last residue. The D gene is left open where the match is weak. Expanded clones are given a class, and other clones once, few, many or no size at all.

DNA: TGTGCCAGCAGCGCCCAAACAGGGGCTCTAGGTGAAAAACTGTTTTTT; CDR3: CASSAQTGALGEKLFF; D: TRBD1; size: few; V: TRBV9; J: TRBJ1-4
DNA: TGTGCCAGCACCCGGGAGGTAGCCAAAAACATTCAGTACTTC; CDR3: CASTREVAKNIQYF; D: TRBD2; size: many; V: TRBV28; J: TRBJ2-4
DNA: TGTGCCAGCAGCCCCCGGGGGGGTGGGTACAATGAGCAGTTCTTC; CDR3: CASSPRGGGYNEQFF; D: TRBD2; size: many; V: TRBV7-3; J: TRBJ2-1
DNA: TGCGCCAGCAGCATAACCCCTTACGTCGGACAGGGGGGCACTGAAGCTTTCTTT; CDR3: CASSITPYVGQGGTEAFF; D: TRBD1; size: many; V: TRBV10-2; J: TRBJ1-1
DNA: TGTGCCAGCAGCCTAAATCCCCCCGGGACAGGGTGGACAGATACGCAGTATTTT; CDR3: CASSLNPPGTGWTDTQYF; D: TRBD1; size: many; V: TRBV3-1; J: TRBJ2-3
DNA: TGTGCCAGCAGCCACTTGAGACAGGAGACCTCTGGGGCCAACGTCCTGACTTTC; CDR3: CASSHLRQETSGANVLTF; D: NA; size: many; V: TRBV6-1; J: TRBJ2-6
DNA: TGCGCCAGCAGCCAAGGACGCTTAGACACCGGGGAGCTGTTTTTT; CDR3: CASSQGRLDTGELFF; D: NA; size: many; V: TRBV4-1; J: TRBJ2-2
DNA: TGCAGTTCCCAGGGGGCAGGTGGGGACATTCAGTACTTC; CDR3: CSSQGAGGDIQYF; D: TRBD1; size: many; V: TRBV20-1; J: TRBJ2-4
DNA: TGTGCCAGCAGGGAACAGGGGGGGCAAGAGACCCAGTACTTC; CDR3: CASREQGGQETQYF; D: NA; size: NA; V: TRBV28; J: TRBJ2-5
DNA: TGTGCCAGCAGCTTAGACGGTGCTGGCTACACCTTC; CDR3: CASSLDGAGYTF; D: NA; size: many; V: TRBV7-2; J: TRBJ1-2
DNA: TGCGCCAGCAGCAATGCCGGGACGGATTATGGCTACACCTTC; CDR3: CASSNAGTDYGYTF; D: NA; size: many; V: TRBV4-1; J: TRBJ1-2
DNA: TGCAGTGCTCGCGCCCTAGCAGGGGACGACTTCGCGAATCAAAATGAAAAACTGTTTTTT; CDR3: CSARALAGDDFANQNEKLFF; D: NA; size: NA; V: TRBV20-1; J: TRBJ1-4
DNA: TGTGCCAGCAGTTCCCCAGGGGGCGGAAACACCATATATTTT; CDR3: CASSSPGGGNTIYF; D: TRBD1; size: NA; V: TRBV28; J: TRBJ1-3
DNA: TGTGCCAGCAGTTTCGGACAGGGGCATTATGGCTACACCTTC; CDR3: CASSFGQGHYGYTF; D: TRBD1; size: NA; V: TRBV12-3/TRBV12-4; J: TRBJ1-2
DNA: TGTGCCAGTAGGGGACAGGATCTATTTAACTATGGCTACACCTTC; CDR3: CASRGQDLFNYGYTF; D: TRBD1; size: few; V: TRBV19; J: TRBJ1-2
DNA: TGTGCCAGCAGCCCAGACAGGGGTGAATACAATGAGCAGTTCTTC; CDR3: CASSPDRGEYNEQFF; D: TRBD1; size: many; V: TRBV7-2; J: TRBJ2-1
DNA: TGCGCCAGCAGCTTGGGCGGACAGGGCACCCGTTTTTGGGGTACCGGGGAGCTGTTTTTT; CDR3: CASSLGGQGTRFWGTGELFF; D: TRBD1; size: many; V: TRBV5-1; J: TRBJ2-2
DNA: TGTGCCAGTAGTGTTCAGGGAAGTCTAGTATCTTCTGAAGCTTTCTTT; CDR3: CASSVQGSLVSSEAFF; D: NA; size: many; V: TRBV19; J: TRBJ1-1
DNA: TGTGCCAGTAGTATAGCAACGGGACAGGTCTACGAGCAGTACTTC; CDR3: CASSIATGQVYEQYF; D: TRBD1; size: few; V: TRBV19; J: TRBJ2-7
DNA: TGTGCCAGCAGTCCCCCAGAAAACGTCAGCGGGAAAAAACTGTTTTTT; CDR3: CASSPPENVSGKKLFF; D: NA; size: many; V: TRBV6-1; J: TRBJ1-4
DNA: TGTGCCAGCAGCTTTAGCCGGGGACTAGCGGGATCCGCCGGGGAGCTGTTTTTT; CDR3: CASSFSRGLAGSAGELFF; D: TRBD2; size: many; V: TRBV11-3; J: TRBJ2-2
DNA: TGTGCCAGCTCCCTTAAGCGGGACGAGCAGTACTTC; CDR3: CASSLKRDEQYF; D: NA; size: many; V: TRBV18; J: TRBJ2-7
DNA: TGTGCCAGCTCACCCTACCGGACAGCAGGAAACACCATATATTTT; CDR3: CASSPYRTAGNTIYF; D: NA; size: many; V: TRBV18; J: TRBJ1-3
DNA: TGTGCCAGCAGTTCCGGGACTAGCATCACAGATACGCAGTATTTT; CDR3: CASSSGTSITDTQYF; D: TRBD2; size: many; V: TRBV6-1; J: TRBJ2-3
DNA: TGCGCCAGCAGCTTGGAAGCGAACACCGGGGAGCTGTTTTTT; CDR3: CASSLEANTGELFF; D: NA; size: many; V: TRBV5-1; J: TRBJ2-2
DNA: TGTGCCTGGGACCGACTGGGGACTGAAGCTTTCTTT; CDR3: CAWDRLGTEAFF; D: NA; size: many; V: TRBV30; J: TRBJ1-1
DNA: TGCGCCAGCAGCCAAGAAGGTGGTAGCGGGACGCCTTACAATGAGCAGTTCTTC; CDR3: CASSQEGGSGTPYNEQFF; D: TRBD2; size: many; V: TRBV4-3; J: TRBJ2-1
DNA: TGCAGTGCTAAGCCCCTATTATTAGCGGGACGCGCCTACGAGCAGTACTTC; CDR3: CSAKPLLLAGRAYEQYF; D: TRBD2; size: many; V: TRBV20-1; J: TRBJ2-7
DNA: TGTGCCAGCAGTTACCGGACTAGCGGGAGTGTTACAGATACGCAGTATTTT; CDR3: CASSYRTSGSVTDTQYF; D: TRBD2; size: NA; V: TRBV6-2/TRBV6-3; J: TRBJ2-3
DNA: TGTGCCAGTAGTATGTTTTCGGGGGGCACAGATACGCAGTATTTT; CDR3: CASSMFSGGTDTQYF; D: NA; size: NA; V: TRBV19; J: TRBJ2-3
DNA: TGTGCCAGCAGCGTAGCGACAGATACGCAGTATTTT; CDR3: CASSVATDTQYF; D: NA; size: many; V: TRBV9; J: TRBJ2-3
DNA: TGTGCCAGCGCCCCCGGGACTAGCGGGGGTAATGAGCAGTTCTTC; CDR3: CASAPGTSGGNEQFF; D: TRBD2; size: many; V: TRBV27; J: TRBJ2-1
DNA: TGCAGTGCTAGAGAGCTATCAAACACTGAAGCTTTCTTT; CDR3: CSARELSNTEAFF; D: NA; size: many; V: TRBV20-1; J: TRBJ1-1
DNA: TGTGCCAGCAGCTCCGGACGGAACACAGATACGCAGTATTTT; CDR3: CASSSGRNTDTQYF; D: NA; size: many; V: TRBV7-2; J: TRBJ2-3
DNA: TGTGCCAGCAGCCCAGGGGTGGGCACCTCTGGAAACACCATATATTTT; CDR3: CASSPGVGTSGNTIYF; D: NA; size: many; V: TRBV11-2; J: TRBJ1-3
DNA: TGTGCCAGCAGTTACGCTGGTTGGACAGGGCGCACTGAAGCTTTCTTT; CDR3: CASSYAGWTGRTEAFF; D: TRBD1; size: many; V: TRBV7-9; J: TRBJ1-1
DNA: TGTGCCAGCAGCCGAACAGACTACAACACCGGGGAGCTGTTTTTT; CDR3: CASSRTDYNTGELFF; D: NA; size: NA; V: TRBV7-6; J: TRBJ2-2
DNA: TGCAGTGCTATCGATCCCCGTGATTTGGGTGAGCAGTACTTC; CDR3: CSAIDPRDLGEQYF; D: NA; size: NA; V: TRBV20-1; J: TRBJ2-7
DNA: TGTGGGACTAGCGGGAGTATAGATGAGCAGTTCTTC; CDR3: CGTSGSIDEQFF; D: TRBD2; size: many; V: TRBV10-3; J: TRBJ2-1
DNA: TGTGCCAGCAGCGTAGAAGGGTACAATGAGCAGTTCTTC; CDR3: CASSVEGYNEQFF; D: NA; size: many; V: TRBV9; J: TRBJ2-1
DNA: TGCGCCAGCAGCCAGGGACAGAGCTCTGGAAACACCATATATTTT; CDR3: CASSQGQSSGNTIYF; D: TRBD1; size: many; V: TRBV5-1; J: TRBJ1-3
DNA: TGTGCCAGCAGTTCACCCAGACAGGGCCCTAATCAGCCCCAGCATTTT; CDR3: CASSSPRQGPNQPQHF; D: TRBD1; size: many; V: TRBV28; J: TRBJ1-5
DNA: TGCGCCAGCAGTGAAACTAGCGCGAACACCGGGGAGCTGTTTTTT; CDR3: CASSETSANTGELFF; D: TRBD2; size: NA; V: TRBV10-1; J: TRBJ2-2
DNA: TGCAGTGCTAGAGAAGACCCTCTGAACACTGAAGCTTTCTTT; CDR3: CSAREDPLNTEAFF; D: NA; size: many; V: TRBV20-1; J: TRBJ1-1
DNA: TGTGCCAGCAGTTACCTCAGCGTAACTTCAACCGGGGAGCTGTTTTTT; CDR3: CASSYLSVTSTGELFF; D: NA; size: NA; V: TRBV6-5; J: TRBJ2-2
DNA: TGTGCCAGCAGTTTTGGGACAGGGAATGGCTACACCTTC; CDR3: CASSFGTGNGYTF; D: TRBD1; size: NA; V: TRBV12-3/TRBV12-4; J: TRBJ1-2
DNA: TGTGCCAGCAGCGCTTACAGGGGGCTCGACTATGGCTACACCTTC; CDR3: CASSAYRGLDYGYTF; D: TRBD1; size: few; V: TRBV9; J: TRBJ1-2